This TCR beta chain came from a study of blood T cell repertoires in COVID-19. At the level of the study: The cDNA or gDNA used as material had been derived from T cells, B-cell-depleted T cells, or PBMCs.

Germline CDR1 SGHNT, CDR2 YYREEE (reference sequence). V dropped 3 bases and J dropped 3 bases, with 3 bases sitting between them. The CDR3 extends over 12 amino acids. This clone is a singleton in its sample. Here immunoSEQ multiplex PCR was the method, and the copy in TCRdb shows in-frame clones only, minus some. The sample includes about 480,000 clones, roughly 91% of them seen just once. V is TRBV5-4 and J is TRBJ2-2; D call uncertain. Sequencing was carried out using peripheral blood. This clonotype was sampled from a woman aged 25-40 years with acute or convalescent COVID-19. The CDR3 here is CASSSYTGELFF. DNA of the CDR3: TGTGCCAGCAGCTCGTACACCGGGGAGCTGTTTTTT.